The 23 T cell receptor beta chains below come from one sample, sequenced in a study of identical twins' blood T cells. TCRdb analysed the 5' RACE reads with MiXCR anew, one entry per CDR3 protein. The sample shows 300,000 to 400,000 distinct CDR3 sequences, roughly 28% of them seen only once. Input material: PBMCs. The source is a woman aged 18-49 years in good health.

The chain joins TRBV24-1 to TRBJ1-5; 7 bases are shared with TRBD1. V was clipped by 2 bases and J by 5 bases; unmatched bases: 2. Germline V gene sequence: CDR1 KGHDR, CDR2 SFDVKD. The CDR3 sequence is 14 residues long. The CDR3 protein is CATSDWDSDQPQHF. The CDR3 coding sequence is TGTGCCACCAGTGATTGGGACAGCGATCAGCCCCAGCATTTT.

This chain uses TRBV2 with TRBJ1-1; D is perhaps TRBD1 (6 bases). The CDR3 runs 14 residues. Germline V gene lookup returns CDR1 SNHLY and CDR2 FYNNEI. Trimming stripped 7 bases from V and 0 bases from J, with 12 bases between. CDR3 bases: TGTGCCAGCACCTGGGACAACATGAACACTGAAGCTTTCTTT. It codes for CASTWDNMNTEAFF.

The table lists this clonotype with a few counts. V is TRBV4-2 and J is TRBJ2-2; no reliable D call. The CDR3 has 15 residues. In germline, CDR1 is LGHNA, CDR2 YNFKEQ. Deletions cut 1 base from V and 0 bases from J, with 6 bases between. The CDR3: CASSQVRANTGELFF. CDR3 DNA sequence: TGTGCCAGCAGCCAAGTTCGCGCGAACACCGGGGAGCTGTTTTTT.

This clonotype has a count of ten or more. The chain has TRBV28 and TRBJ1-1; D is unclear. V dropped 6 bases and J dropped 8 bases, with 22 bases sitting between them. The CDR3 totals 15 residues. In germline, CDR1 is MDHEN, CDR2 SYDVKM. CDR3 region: CASRHSQVRSTEAFF. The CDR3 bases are TGTGCCAGCAGGCATTCTCAGGTCCGGAGTACGGAAGCTTTCTTT.

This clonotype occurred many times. The CDR3 loop is CASSLVYGTEAFF. In nucleotides, the CDR3 is TGTGCCAGCAGCTTAGTTTACGGGACTGAAGCTTTCTTT. The genes are TRBV7-2 and TRBJ1-1; D gene unclear. CDR1 is SGHTA and CDR2 is FQGNSA in the germline V gene. Trimming pared 1 base from V and 5 bases from J, leaving 8 bases between. CDR3 length: 13 amino acids.

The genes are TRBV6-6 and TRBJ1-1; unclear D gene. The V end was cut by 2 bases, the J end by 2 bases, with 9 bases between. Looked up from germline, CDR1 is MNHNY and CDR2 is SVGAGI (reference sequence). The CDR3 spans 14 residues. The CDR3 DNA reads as TGTGCCAGCAGTTACGAATGTAGAAACACTGAAGCTTTCTTT. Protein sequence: CASSYECRNTEAFF.

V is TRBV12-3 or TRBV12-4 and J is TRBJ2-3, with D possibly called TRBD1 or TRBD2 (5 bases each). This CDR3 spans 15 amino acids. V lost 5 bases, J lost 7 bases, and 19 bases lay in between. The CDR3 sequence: CASSALGTSPHTQYF. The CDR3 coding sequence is TGTGCCAGCAGTGCCCTAGGGACCTCTCCGCATACGCAGTATTTT.

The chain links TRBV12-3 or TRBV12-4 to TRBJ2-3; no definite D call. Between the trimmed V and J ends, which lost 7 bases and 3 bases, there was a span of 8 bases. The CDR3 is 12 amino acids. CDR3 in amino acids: CASTLETDTQYF. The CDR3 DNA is TGTGCCAGCACCCTCGAAACAGATACGCAGTATTTT.

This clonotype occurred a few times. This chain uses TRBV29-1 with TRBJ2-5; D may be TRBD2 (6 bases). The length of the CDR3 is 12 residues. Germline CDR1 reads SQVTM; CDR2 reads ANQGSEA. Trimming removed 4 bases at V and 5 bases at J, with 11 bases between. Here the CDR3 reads CSVGGTYETQYF. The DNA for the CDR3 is TGCAGCGTTGGGGGGACTTACGAGACCCAGTACTTC.

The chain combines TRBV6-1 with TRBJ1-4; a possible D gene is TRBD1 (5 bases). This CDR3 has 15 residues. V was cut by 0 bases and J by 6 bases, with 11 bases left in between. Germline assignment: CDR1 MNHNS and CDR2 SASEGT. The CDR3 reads CASSEAWGGDEKLFF. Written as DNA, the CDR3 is TGTGCCAGCAGTGAAGCTTGGGGAGGGGATGAAAAACTGTTTTTT.

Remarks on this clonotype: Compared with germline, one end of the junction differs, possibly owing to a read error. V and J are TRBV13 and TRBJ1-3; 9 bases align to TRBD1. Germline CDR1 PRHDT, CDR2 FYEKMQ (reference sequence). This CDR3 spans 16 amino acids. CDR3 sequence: CASSLGAGTGRNTIYF. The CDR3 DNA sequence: TGTGCCAGCAGCCTAGGGGCCGGGACAGGGCGAAACACCATATATTTT.

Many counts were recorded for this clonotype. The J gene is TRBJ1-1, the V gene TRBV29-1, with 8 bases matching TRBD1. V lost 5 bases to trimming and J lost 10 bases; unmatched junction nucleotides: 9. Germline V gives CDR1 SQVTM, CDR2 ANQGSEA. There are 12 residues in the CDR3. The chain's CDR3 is CSVTPTGEAAFF. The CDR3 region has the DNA TGCAGCGTTACCCCGACAGGGGAAGCAGCTTTCTTT.

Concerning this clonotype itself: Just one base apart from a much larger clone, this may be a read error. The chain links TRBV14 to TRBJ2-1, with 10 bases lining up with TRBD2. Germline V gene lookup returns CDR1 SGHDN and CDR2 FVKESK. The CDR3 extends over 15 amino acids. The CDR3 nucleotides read TGTGCCGGCAGCCATAGCGGGAGGATAAACAATGAGCAGTTCTTC. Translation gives CAGSHSGRINNEQFF.

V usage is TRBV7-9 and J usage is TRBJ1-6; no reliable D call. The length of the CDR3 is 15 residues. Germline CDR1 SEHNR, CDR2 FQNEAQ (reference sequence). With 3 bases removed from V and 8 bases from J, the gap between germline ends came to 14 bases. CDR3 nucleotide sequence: TGTGCCAGCAGCTTGGGCGGATCGGATTATTCACCCCTCCACTTT. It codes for CASSLGGSDYSPLHF.

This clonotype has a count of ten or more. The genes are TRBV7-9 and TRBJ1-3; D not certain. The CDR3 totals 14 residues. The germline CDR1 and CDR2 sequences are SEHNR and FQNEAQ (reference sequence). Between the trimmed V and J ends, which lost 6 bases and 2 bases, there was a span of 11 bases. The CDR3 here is CASSRGTAGNTIYF. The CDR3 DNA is TGTGCCAGCAGTCGGGGTACGGCTGGAAACACCATATATTTT.

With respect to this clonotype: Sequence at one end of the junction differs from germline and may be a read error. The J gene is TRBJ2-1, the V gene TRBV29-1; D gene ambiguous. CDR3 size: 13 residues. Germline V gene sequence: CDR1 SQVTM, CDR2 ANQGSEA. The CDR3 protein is CGVVWAIINEQFF. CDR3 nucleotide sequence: TGCGGCGTTGTTTGGGCTATCATTAATGAGCAGTTCTTC.

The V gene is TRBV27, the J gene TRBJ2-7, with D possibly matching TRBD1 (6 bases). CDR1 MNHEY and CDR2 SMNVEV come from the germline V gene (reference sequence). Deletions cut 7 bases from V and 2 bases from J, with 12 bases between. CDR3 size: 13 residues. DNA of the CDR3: TGTGCCAGCAAAGAGACAGGAGCCTACGAGCAGTACTTC. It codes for CASKETGAYEQYF.

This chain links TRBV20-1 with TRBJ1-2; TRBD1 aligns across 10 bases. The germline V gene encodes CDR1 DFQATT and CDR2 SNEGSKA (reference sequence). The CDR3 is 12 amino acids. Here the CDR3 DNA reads TGCGTCCGGGACAGGGGACACCTTGGCTACACCTTC. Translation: CVRDRGHLGYTF.

DNA for the CDR3: TGTGCCAGCAGATCAGGGGGAAGCAATCAGCCCCAGCATTTT. Amino acids: CASRSGGSNQPQHF. This rearrangement joins TRBV12-3 or TRBV12-4 to TRBJ1-5; 7 nucleotides line up with TRBD1. The CDR3 contains 14 residues. J gave up 1 base and V 6 bases, and 3 bases lay outside the gene matches.

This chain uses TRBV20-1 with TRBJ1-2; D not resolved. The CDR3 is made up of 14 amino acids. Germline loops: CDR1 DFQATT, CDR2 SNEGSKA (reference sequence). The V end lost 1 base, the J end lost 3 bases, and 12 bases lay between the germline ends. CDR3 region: CSARAPQTHYGYTF. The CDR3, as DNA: TGCAGTGCTAGAGCTCCACAGACCCACTATGGCTACACCTTC.

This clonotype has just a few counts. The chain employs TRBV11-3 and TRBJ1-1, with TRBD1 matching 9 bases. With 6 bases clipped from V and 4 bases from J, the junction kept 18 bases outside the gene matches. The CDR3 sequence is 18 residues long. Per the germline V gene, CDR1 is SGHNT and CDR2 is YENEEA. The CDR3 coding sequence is TGTGCCAGCAGACCCCCATCGGGACAGGGTAGAGATCGCACTGAAGCTTTCTTT. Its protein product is CASRPPSGQGRDRTEAFF.

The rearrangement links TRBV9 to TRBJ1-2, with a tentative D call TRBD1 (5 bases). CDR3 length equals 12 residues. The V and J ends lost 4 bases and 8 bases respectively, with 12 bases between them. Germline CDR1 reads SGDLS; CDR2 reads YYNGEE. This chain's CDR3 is CASSSGTGGYTF. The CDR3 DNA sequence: TGTGCCAGCAGCTCCGGGACCGGGGGCTACACCTTC.

The CDR3 is CASSYGTTNEQFF. The CDR3 DNA is TGTGCCAGCAGTTACGGGACTACGAATGAGCAGTTCTTC. The rearrangement links TRBV6-2 or TRBV6-3 to TRBJ2-1; 7 nucleotides align to TRBD2. The V and J ends lost 2 bases and 7 bases, in that order; junction bases with no gene match: 2. CDR3 length: 13 amino acids. CDR1 is MNHEY, CDR2 SVGEGT, per germline.